What follows describes a single T cell receptor beta chain. The antigen this receptor binds is unknown. No base-level quality is on record; no much larger clone is a single base apart. This entry comes from a study of T cell changes during pregnancy in multiple sclerosis (dated 2019 in TCRdb). Describing the broader study: Changes in the T cell repertoire over the course of pregnancy were examined in this study in women with multiple sclerosis.

Its CDR3 holds 14 amino acids, cysteine through phenylalanine. Only CDR3 DNA remains: 42 bases, in frame from the first base. Looking up the germline V gene yields CDR1 MDHEN and CDR2 SYDVKM. Trimming leaves V shorter by 5 bases and J shorter by 7 bases, with the junction holding 7 bases beyond the gene matches. Preparation of the library involved the immunoSEQ multiplex PCR assay. TCRdb took this table from immuneACCESS and kept in-frame rearrangements with V and J called. Such tables lack part of the clones; where checked against another copy, unresolved V genes explain under half of the gap, and the rest is unexplained. The sample table shows some 99,000 clones, and 92% are seen once. 2% to 3% of the sample goes to the ten largest clones.

The sample in question was peripheral blood, obtained after pregnancy. This chain joins TRBV28 to TRBJ2-4, and TRBD2 matches 8 of the central bases. The receptor was isolated from a female donor in good health, enrolled as a control in a pregnancy study. The CDR3 here reads CASSPGGSGNIQYF. DNA sequence: TGTGCCAGCAGTCCGGGGGGGAGCGGGAACATTCAGTACTTC.